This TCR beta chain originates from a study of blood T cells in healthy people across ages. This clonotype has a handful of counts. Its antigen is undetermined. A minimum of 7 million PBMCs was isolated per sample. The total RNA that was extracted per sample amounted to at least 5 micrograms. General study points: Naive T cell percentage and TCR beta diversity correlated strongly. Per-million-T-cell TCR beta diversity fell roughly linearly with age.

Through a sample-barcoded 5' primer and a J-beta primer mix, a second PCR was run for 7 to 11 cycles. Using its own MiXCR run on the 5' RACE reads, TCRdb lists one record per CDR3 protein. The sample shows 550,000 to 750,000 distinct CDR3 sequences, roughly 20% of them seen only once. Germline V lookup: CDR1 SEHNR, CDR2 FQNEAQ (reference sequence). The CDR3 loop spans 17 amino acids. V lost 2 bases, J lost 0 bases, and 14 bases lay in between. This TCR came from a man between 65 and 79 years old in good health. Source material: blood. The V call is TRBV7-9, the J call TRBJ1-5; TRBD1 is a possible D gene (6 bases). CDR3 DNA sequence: TGTGCCAGCAGCTTACAGGGGCCGACTGCTAGCAATCAGCCCCAGCATTTT. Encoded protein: CASSLQGPTASNQPQHF.